Listed below are T cell receptor beta chains from one sample, sequenced in a study of post-analysis software for immune sequencing data. TCRdb called the PCR reads again in MiXCR, with one record for every CDR3 protein. The table lists 820,000 or so distinct CDR3 sequences, roughly 58% of them singletons, with 4.6% in the top ten. Input material: blood. All receptors derive from a girl under 18 with multiple sclerosis. The conserved cysteine and the conserved F or W are not part of the CDR3 here. Fields, in order: J gene, clone size, V gene, CDR3 length, CDR3 protein. Size is stated for part of the rows, as once, few or many counts, or as a class when the clone is expanded.

J: TRBJ1-1; size: -; V: TRBV5-1; length: 11; CDR3: ASSPGGVLGAF
J: TRBJ2-4; size: -; V: TRBV14; length: 16; CDR3: ASSQEWGQGATKNIQY
J: TRBJ2-1; size: -; V: TRBV12-3/TRBV12-4; length: 13; CDR3: ASSSNRDRGIEQF
J: TRBJ2-1; size: -; V: TRBV9; length: 14; CDR3: ASSVAGLAAYNEQF
J: TRBJ2-1; size: few; V: TRBV7-9; length: 12; CDR3: ASSQDRVGDEQF
J: TRBJ1-4; size: -; V: TRBV5-1; length: 10; CDR3: ASSLEHEKLF
J: TRBJ2-3; size: -; V: TRBV6-2/TRBV6-3; length: 13; CDR3: ASSYSRLAGDTQY
J: TRBJ1-4; size: -; V: TRBV10-3; length: 11; CDR3: AISPVPNEKLF
J: TRBJ2-7; size: few; V: TRBV29-1; length: 11; CDR3: SVSAPMTYEQY
J: TRBJ2-1; size: -; V: TRBV15; length: 12; CDR3: ATSSSGVLNEQF
J: TRBJ2-1; size: -; V: TRBV29-1; length: 10; CDR3: SITSVYNEQF
J: TRBJ1-1; size: once; V: TRBV29-1; length: 12; CDR3: SVSRGLTNTEAF
J: TRBJ2-1; size: -; V: TRBV7-6; length: 12; CDR3: VTSQGGSYNEQF
J: TRBJ1-2; size: -; V: TRBV5-1; length: 13; CDR3: ASSLVARTNYGYT
J: TRBJ2-5; size: -; V: TRBV7-2; length: 13; CDR3: ASNQGAGVGETQY
J: TRBJ2-7; size: -; V: TRBV6-6; length: 10; CDR3: ASRPHSYEQY
J: TRBJ2-1; size: -; V: TRBV3-1; length: 14; CDR3: ASSQPELGAYNEQF
J: TRBJ1-4; size: -; V: TRBV27; length: 13; CDR3: ASSSAGARGEKLF
J: TRBJ2-1; size: -; V: TRBV20-1; length: 12; CDR3: SARPLAADNEQF
J: TRBJ2-2; size: -; V: TRBV30; length: 13; CDR3: ACRLAGVRTGELF
J: TRBJ2-4; size: -; V: TRBV12-5; length: 17; CDR3: ASGLAGTGGLLAKNIQY
J: TRBJ2-5; size: -; V: TRBV12-3/TRBV12-4; length: 14; CDR3: ASSTLPPGPQETQY
J: TRBJ2-3; size: once; V: TRBV29-1; length: 11; CDR3: SVGLVGTDTQY
J: TRBJ2-1; size: -; V: TRBV30; length: 9; CDR3: AWRRGNEQF
J: TRBJ1-2; size: -; V: TRBV11-2; length: 13; CDR3: ASSFQGMGLRGYT
J: TRBJ2-1; size: -; V: TRBV7-2; length: 12; CDR3: ASSRLPAYNEQF
J: TRBJ2-7; size: -; V: TRBV7-2; length: 13; CDR3: ASSFSGGASYEQY
J: TRBJ2-3; size: -; V: TRBV5-1; length: 10; CDR3: ASSPYEGTQY
J: TRBJ2-5; size: once; V: TRBV2; length: 14; CDR3: ASSLIRGGQRETQY
J: TRBJ2-1; size: few; V: TRBV10-3; length: 10; CDR3: AISLEGNEQF